Only a few counts were recorded for the clone carrying this TCR beta chain. Its target is not known. The data derive from a study of identical twins. Study-wide findings and caveats: Excess sharing between twins was weaker in beta out-of-frame sequences. For monozygotic twins, models underestimated out-of-frame TCR alpha sharing.

Healthy Caucasian donors formed the entire cohort. A universal primer site arose from template switching, and cDNA bore unique molecular identifiers. TCRdb re-called the 5' RACE reads through MiXCR, storing one row per CDR3 protein. The sample carries some 1,600,000 distinct CDR3 sequences, more than 30% recorded once. The CDR3 totals 16 residues. V was clipped by 3 bases and J by 4 bases; unmatched bases: 6. Germline CDR1 reads MNHEY; CDR2 reads SMNVEV (reference sequence). The chain combines TRBV27 with TRBJ2-3; 11 positions agree with TRBD2. The TCR comes from a newborn girl in good health. The source material was cord blood. For the CDR3, the DNA is TGTGCCAGCAGTTTCTTTAGCGGGGGGGGGGCAGATACGCAGTATTTT. Translated: CASSFFSGGGADTQYF.